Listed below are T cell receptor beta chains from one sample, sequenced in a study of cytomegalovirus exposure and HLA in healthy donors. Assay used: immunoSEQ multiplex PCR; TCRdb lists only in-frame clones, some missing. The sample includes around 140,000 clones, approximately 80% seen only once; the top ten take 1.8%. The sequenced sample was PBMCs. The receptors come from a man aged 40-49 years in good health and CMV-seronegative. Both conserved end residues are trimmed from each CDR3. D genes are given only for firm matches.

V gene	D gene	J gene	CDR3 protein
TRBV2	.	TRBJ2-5	ASSRDLQETQY
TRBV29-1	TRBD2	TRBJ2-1	SVRTSGRVTSVEQF
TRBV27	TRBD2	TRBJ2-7	ASSSGLAGGYEQY
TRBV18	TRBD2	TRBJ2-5	ASSVPSLAGQETQY
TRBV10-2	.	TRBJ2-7	ASSGQGRTYEQY
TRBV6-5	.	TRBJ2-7	ASSDSRFYEQY
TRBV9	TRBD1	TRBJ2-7	ASSEGQGRNYEQY
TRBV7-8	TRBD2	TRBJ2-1	ASSTYLSGTTYNEQF
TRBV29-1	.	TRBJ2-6	SVEDERSLNYSGANVLT
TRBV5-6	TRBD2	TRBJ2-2	ASSFTRAGGVGELF
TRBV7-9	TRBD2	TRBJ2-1	ASSLTSGGVGEQF
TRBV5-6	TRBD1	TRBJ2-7	ASSLETGGARYEQY
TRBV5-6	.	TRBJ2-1	ASSLVELGNNEQF
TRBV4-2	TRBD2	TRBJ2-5	ASSQAGDSETQY
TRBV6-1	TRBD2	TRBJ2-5	ASSETSGGYQETQY
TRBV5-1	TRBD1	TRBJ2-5	ASSLGQGEETQY
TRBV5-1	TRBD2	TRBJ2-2	ASSPGTSGTGELF
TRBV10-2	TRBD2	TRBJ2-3	ASSWTSGETDTQY
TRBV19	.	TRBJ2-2	ASSIDGGNTGELF
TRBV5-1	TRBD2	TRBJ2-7	ASSLDGGDYEQY
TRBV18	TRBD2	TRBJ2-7	ASSRLAGGSYEQY
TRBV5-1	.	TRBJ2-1	ASSLGDWLNEQF
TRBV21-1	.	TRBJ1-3	ASSKEHAPALGQLGNTIY
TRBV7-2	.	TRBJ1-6	ASSFSGYNSPLH